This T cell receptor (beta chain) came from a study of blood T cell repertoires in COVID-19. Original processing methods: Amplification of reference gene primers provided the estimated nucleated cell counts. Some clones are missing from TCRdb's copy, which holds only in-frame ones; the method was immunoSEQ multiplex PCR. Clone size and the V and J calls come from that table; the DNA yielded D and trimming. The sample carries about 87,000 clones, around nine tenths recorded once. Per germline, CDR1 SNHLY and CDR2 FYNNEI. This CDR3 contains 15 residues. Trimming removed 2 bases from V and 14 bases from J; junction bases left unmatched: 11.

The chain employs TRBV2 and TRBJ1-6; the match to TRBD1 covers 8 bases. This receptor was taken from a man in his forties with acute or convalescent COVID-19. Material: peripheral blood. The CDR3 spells CASSEFGQGAGTLHF. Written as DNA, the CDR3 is TGTGCCAGCAGTGAATTCGGTCAGGGGGCTGGGACCCTCCACTTT.